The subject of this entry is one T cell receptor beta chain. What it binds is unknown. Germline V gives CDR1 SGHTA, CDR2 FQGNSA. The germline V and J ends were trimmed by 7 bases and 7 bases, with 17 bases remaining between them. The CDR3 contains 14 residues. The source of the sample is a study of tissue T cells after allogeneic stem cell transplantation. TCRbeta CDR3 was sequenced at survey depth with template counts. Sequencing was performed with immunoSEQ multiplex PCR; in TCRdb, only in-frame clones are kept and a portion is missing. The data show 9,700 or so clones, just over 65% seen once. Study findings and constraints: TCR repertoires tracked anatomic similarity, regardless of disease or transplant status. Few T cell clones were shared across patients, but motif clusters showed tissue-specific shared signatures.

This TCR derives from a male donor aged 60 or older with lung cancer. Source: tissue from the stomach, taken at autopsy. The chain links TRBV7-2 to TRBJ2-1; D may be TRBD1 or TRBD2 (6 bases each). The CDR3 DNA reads TGTGCCAGCATCACACGGGGGCAAAGGAATGAGCAGTTCTTC. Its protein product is CASITRGQRNEQFF.